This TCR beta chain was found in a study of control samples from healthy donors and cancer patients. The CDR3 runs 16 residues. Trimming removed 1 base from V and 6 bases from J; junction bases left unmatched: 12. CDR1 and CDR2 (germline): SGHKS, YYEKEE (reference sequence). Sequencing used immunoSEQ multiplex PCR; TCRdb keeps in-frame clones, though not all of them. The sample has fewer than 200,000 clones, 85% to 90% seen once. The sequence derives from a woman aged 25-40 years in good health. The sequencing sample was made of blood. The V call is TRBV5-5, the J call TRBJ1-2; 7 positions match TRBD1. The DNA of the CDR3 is TGTGCCAGCAGCTTGCGGCTAGGGGGCACGGTCGATGGCTACACCTTC. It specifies CASSLRLGGTVDGYTF.